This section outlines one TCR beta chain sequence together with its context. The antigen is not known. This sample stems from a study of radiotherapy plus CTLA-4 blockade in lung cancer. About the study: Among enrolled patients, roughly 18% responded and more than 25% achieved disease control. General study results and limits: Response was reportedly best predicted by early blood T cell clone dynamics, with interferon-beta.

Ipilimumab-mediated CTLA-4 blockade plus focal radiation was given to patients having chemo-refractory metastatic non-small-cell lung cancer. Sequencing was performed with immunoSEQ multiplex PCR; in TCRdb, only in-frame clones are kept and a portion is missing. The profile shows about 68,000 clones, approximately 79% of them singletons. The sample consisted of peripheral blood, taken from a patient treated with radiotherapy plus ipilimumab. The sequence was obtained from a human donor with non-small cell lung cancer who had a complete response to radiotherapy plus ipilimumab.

The CDR3 sequence is CASSFRTGGYQETQYF. The CDR3 DNA reads TGTGCCAGCAGCTTCCGGACAGGCGGGTACCAAGAGACCCAGTACTTC. The chain joins TRBV5-5 to TRBJ2-5; TRBD1 matches at 7 bases. The CDR3 loop spans 16 amino acids. V was pared by 2 bases and J by 0 bases, with 7 bases of the junction left unmatched. Germline CDR1 and CDR2: SGHKS and YYEKEE (reference sequence).